This T cell receptor beta chain came from a study of blood T cell repertoires in COVID-19. Germline V lookup: CDR1 SGHKS, CDR2 YYEKEE (reference sequence). The CDR3 loop spans 15 amino acids. The ends were cut back, 6 bases at V and 6 bases at J, with 16 bases in the middle. Sequenced by immunoSEQ multiplex PCR; TCRdb stores in-frame clones only, minus some. Here the sample spans roughly 200,000 clones, around nine tenths being singletons. The J gene is TRBJ1-6, the V gene TRBV5-5; TRBD1 might be the D (5 bases). The sequencing input was peripheral blood. This receptor was obtained from a man in his sixties who had recovered from COVID-19. CDR3 protein: CASTVSRQGNSPLHF. The CDR3 nucleotides read TGTGCCAGCACCGTTTCTCGGCAGGGTAATTCACCCCTCCACTTT.